The 27 T cell receptor beta chains given below trace back to one sample, sequenced in a study of blood T cell repertoires in COVID-19. Method: immunoSEQ multiplex PCR; TCRdb's copy keeps in-frame clones and lacks some. The sample yields roughly 300,000 clones, 92% seen once. The sequenced material came from PBMCs or T cells enriched from blood (not recorded which). These receptors were collected from a woman between 25 and 40 years old who had recovered from COVID-19.

The chain has TRBV5-5 and TRBJ1-5; no reliable D call. The CDR3 spans 15 residues. Trimming pared 4 bases from V and 1 base from J, leaving 12 bases between. In germline, CDR1 is SGHKS, CDR2 YYEKEE (reference sequence). This CDR3 reads CASSRVAGSNQPQHF. The DNA of the CDR3 is TGTGCCAGCAGCCGGGTTGCTGGGAGCAATCAGCCCCAGCATTTT.

J is TRBJ1-1 and V is TRBV7-9; D unclear. CDR3 length: 12 amino acids. V shed 3 bases and J shed 7 bases, with 9 bases lying between them. Germline values: CDR1 SEHNR, CDR2 FQNEAQ (reference sequence). CDR3 amino acids: CASSFVGDEAFF. Here the CDR3 DNA reads TGTGCCAGCAGCTTCGTCGGGGATGAAGCTTTCTTT.

The chain combines TRBV6-5 with TRBJ2-7; 11 bases are a match to TRBD2. V shed 6 bases, J shed 4 bases, and the junction held 5 bases outside the gene matches. The CDR3 loop spans 14 amino acids. Germline V CDR1 and CDR2: MNHEY, SVGAGI. Written as DNA, the CDR3 is TGTGCCAGCAGCCGACTAGCGGGAAAGTACGAGCAGTACTTC. Protein: CASSRLAGKYEQYF.

The chain carries TRBV7-2 and TRBJ2-6, with a possible D match to TRBD1 (6 bases). The V gene lost 4 bases and the J gene lost 0 bases, with 13 bases spanning the gap. CDR3 length: 17 amino acids. Germline-derived CDR1 and CDR2 are SGHTA and FQGNSA. CDR3 amino acids: CASSSKGQLSGANVLTF. CDR3 sequence (DNA): TGTGCCAGCAGCTCTAAAGGACAGCTCTCTGGGGCCAACGTCCTGACTTTC.

The CDR3 sequence is CASSSYRYSTEAFF. CDR3 sequence (DNA): TGTGCCAGCAGTTCCTACAGGTATTCCACTGAAGCTTTCTTT. V is TRBV6-2 or TRBV6-3 and J is TRBJ1-1; D is perhaps TRBD1 (5 bases). The germline V gene encodes CDR1 MNHEY and CDR2 SVGEGT. The CDR3 loop spans 14 amino acids. Trimming cost V 4 bases and J 4 bases, with 13 bases left between them.

The V call is TRBV6-1, the J call TRBJ1-2; the D gene is possibly TRBD1 (5 bases). The CDR3 contains 14 residues. CDR1 and CDR2 (germline): MNHNS, SASEGT. Trimming removed 2 bases at V and 1 base at J, with 8 bases between. CDR3 sequence reads: CASSEQGRNYGYTF. The CDR3 nucleotides are TGTGCCAGCAGTGAACAGGGTCGTAACTATGGCTACACCTTC.

The gene calls are TRBV7-3 and TRBJ2-1; TRBD2 agrees at 8 bases. V trimming: 2 bases; J trimming: 8 bases; junction bases outside the gene matches: 8. CDR3 length equals 15 residues. Germline V CDR1 and CDR2: SGHTA, FQGTGA. The CDR3 region has the DNA TGTGCCAGCAGCTTAGCGGGAGGACTACAGTATGAGCAGTTCTTC. Amino acid sequence: CASSLAGGLQYEQFF.

The V and J genes are TRBV7-8 and TRBJ2-1, with unresolved D. This CDR3 has 15 amino acids. Germline V CDR1 and CDR2: SGHVS, FQNEAQ. Trimming shortened V by 5 bases and J by 4 bases, and 15 bases separated the two germline ends. DNA for the CDR3: TGTGCCAGCAGCCCAAAGAGTACAGCTTACAATGAGCAGTTCTTC. Translation gives CASSPKSTAYNEQFF.

V usage is TRBV28 and J usage is TRBJ1-2, with 8 bases fitting TRBD1. Per the germline V gene, CDR1 is MDHEN and CDR2 is SYDVKM. Losses at the gene ends were 6 bases for V and 3 bases for J; bases not matched to a gene: 9. The CDR3 sequence is 15 residues long. The CDR3: CASSQRGQAYYGYTF. As DNA, the CDR3 is TGTGCCAGCAGCCAGAGGGGACAGGCTTACTATGGCTACACCTTC.

The rearrangement links TRBV7-2 to TRBJ1-6; 8 bases fit TRBD1. The CDR3 is made up of 15 amino acids. The V gene's germline CDR1 is SGHTA and CDR2 FQGNSA. Trimming at V came to 1 base and at J to 9 bases, leaving 5 bases not matched to a gene. CDR3 amino acids: CASSLGQGSSSPLHF. The DNA of the CDR3 is TGTGCCAGCAGCTTAGGACAGGGGAGTAGTTCACCCCTCCACTTT. The full variable domain, in which reference TRBV7-2 and TRBJ1-6 provide the parts outside the CDR3, is GAGVSQSPSNKVTEKGKDVELRCDPISGHTALYWYRQSLGQGLEFLIYFQGNSAPDKSGLPSDRFSAERTGGSVSTLTIQRTQQEDSAVYLCASSLGQGSSSPLHFGNGTRLTVT.

This clone occurred once. This chain's CDR3 is CATFSGTGDPYEQYF. In nucleotides, the CDR3 is TGTGCCACCTTCTCCGGGACAGGGGACCCCTACGAGCAGTACTTC. The rearrangement joins TRBV7-8 to TRBJ2-7; 10 bases map to TRBD1. CDR3 size: 15 residues. CDR1 and CDR2 (germline): SGHVS, FQNEAQ. J lost 2 bases, V lost 10 bases, and 11 bases had no gene match.

V and J are TRBV2 and TRBJ1-2; possible D gene TRBD1, 6 bases. The CDR3 is made up of 14 amino acids. V gave up 6 bases and J gave up 4 bases, with 15 bases separating them. Germline CDR1 SNHLY, CDR2 FYNNEI. CDR3 in amino acids: CASRPLQGPYGYTF. The DNA for the CDR3 is TGTGCCAGCAGGCCATTGCAGGGGCCCTATGGCTACACCTTC.

This clone was seen a single time. The V gene is TRBV7-2, the J gene TRBJ2-7, with TRBD2 matching 9 bases. The CDR3 length is 16 residues. J gave up 6 bases and V 3 bases, and 12 bases lay outside the gene matches. The germline V gene has CDR1 SGHTA and CDR2 FQGNSA. DNA for the CDR3: TGTGCCAGCAGCTTTCCTTTGCCGGGACTAGCAGCCGAGCAGTACTTC. Protein: CASSFPLPGLAAEQYF.

V is TRBV5-1 and J is TRBJ1-1; TRBD1 agrees at 8 bases. The CDR3 extends over 13 amino acids. V was pared by 4 bases and J by 11 bases, with 10 bases of the junction left unmatched. Germline V gives CDR1 SGHRS, CDR2 YFSETQ. CDR3 sequence reads: CASSLTGVQRAFF. The DNA for the CDR3 is TGCGCCAGCAGCCTGACAGGGGTACAGCGGGCTTTCTTT. Using reference TRBV5-1 and TRBJ1-1 for the parts outside the CDR3, the full variable domain is KAGVTQTPRYLIKTRGQQVTLSCSPISGHRSVSWYQQTPGQGLQFLFEYFSETQRNKGNFPGRFSGRQFSNSRSEMNVSTLELGDSALYLCASSLTGVQRAFFGQGTRLTVV.

The chain couples TRBV27 to TRBJ1-1, with 7 bases identical to TRBD1. The germline CDR1 and CDR2 sequences are MNHEY and SMNVEV (reference sequence). V shed 3 bases, J shed 10 bases, and the junction held 8 bases outside the gene matches. The CDR3 is made up of 13 amino acids. CDR3 in amino acids: CASSFSGGLLAFF. The CDR3 bases are TGTGCCAGCAGTTTTTCAGGGGGGCTCTTAGCTTTCTTT.

The rearrangement uses TRBV7-3 and TRBJ2-7, with D perhaps matching TRBD1 (6 bases). The CDR3 has 14 amino acids. CDR1 is SGHTA and CDR2 is FQGTGA in the germline V gene. V was cut by 2 bases and J by 5 bases, with 13 bases left in between. CDR3 nucleotides: TGTGCCAGCAGCTTACTACAGGGAATTGACGAGCAGTACTTC. It specifies CASSLLQGIDEQYF.

V gene TRBV7-2 combines with J gene TRBJ1-2; 8 bases agree with TRBD1. From germline, CDR1 is SGHTA and CDR2 FQGNSA. The J segment lost 2 bases and the V segment lost 6 bases, leaving 5 bases of the junction unmatched. CDR3 size: 14 residues. The CDR3 DNA follows: TGTGCCAGCAGAAGGGACAGGCGCAACTATGGCTACACCTTC. It specifies CASRRDRRNYGYTF.

The chain uses TRBV5-1 and TRBJ1-4, with D maybe TRBD1 (5 bases). Trimming removed 1 base from V and 5 bases from J, with 12 bases in between. The V gene's germline CDR1 is SGHRS and CDR2 YFSETQ. The CDR3 has 15 amino acids. The CDR3 DNA is TGCGCCAGCAGCTTGCAGGGTACTTCGAATGAAAAACTGTTTTTT. Its translation is CASSLQGTSNEKLFF.

This chain connects TRBV7-8 to TRBJ1-5, with D possibly being TRBD1 (6 bases). Trimming removed 5 bases at V and 2 bases at J, with 13 bases between. The CDR3 consists of 15 residues. CDR1 SGHVS and CDR2 FQNEAQ come from the germline V gene. The CDR3, as DNA: TGTGCCAGCAGCCCCTTAGGGGGTGGCAATCAGCCCCAGCATTTT. It codes for CASSPLGGGNQPQHF.

In its sample, this clone was seen once. The genes are TRBV9 and TRBJ2-7; 11 bases fit TRBD2. The CDR3 has 17 amino acids. Germline V CDR1 and CDR2: SGDLS, YYNGEE. The V gene end was trimmed by 3 bases and the J gene end by 2 bases; junction bases not matched to a gene: 10. Here the CDR3 reads CASSGQTGTSGAYEQYF. In nucleotides, the CDR3 is TGTGCCAGCAGCGGCCAAACCGGGACTAGCGGAGCCTACGAGCAGTACTTC. Full variable domain (missing parts from reference TRBV9 and TRBJ2-7): DSGVTQTPKHLITATGQRVTLRCSPRSGDLSVYWYQQSLDQGLQFLIQYYNGEERAKGNILERFSAQQFPDLHSELNLSSLELGDSALYFCASSGQTGTSGAYEQYFGPGTRLTVT.

The chain combines TRBV4-3 with TRBJ1-1; D ambiguous. The CDR3 runs to 15 residues. The germline V and J ends were trimmed by 4 bases and 3 bases, with 15 bases remaining between them. Germline CDR1 LGHNA, CDR2 YSLEER. CDR3 sequence reads: CASSPGVERDTEAFF. CDR3 nucleotides: TGCGCCAGCAGCCCGGGTGTTGAGAGGGACACTGAAGCTTTCTTT.

The rearrangement links TRBV25-1 to TRBJ2-1, with D uncertain. The CDR3 runs to 14 residues. Trimming left V 6 bases short and J 0 bases short, with 9 bases between. Looked up from germline, CDR1 is MGHDK and CDR2 is SYGVNS. DNA of the CDR3: TGTGCCAGCAGGACCCAGCGCTCCTACAATGAGCAGTTCTTC. Its translation: CASRTQRSYNEQFF. The full variable domain, its missing parts supplied by reference TRBV25-1 and TRBJ2-1, is EADIYQTPRYLVIGTGKKITLECSQTMGHDKMYWYQQDPGMELHLIHYSYGVNSTEKGDLSSESTVSRIRTEHFPLTLESARPSHTSQYLCASRTQRSYNEQFFGPGTRLTVL.

This rearrangement joins TRBV5-1 to TRBJ1-2; TRBD1 aligns across 8 bases. CDR3 length: 15 residues. Germline trimming cut 2 bases from V and 1 base from J; bases unmatched to any gene: 4. Germline loops: CDR1 SGHRS, CDR2 YFSETQ. The CDR3 spells CASSLGQGHNYGYTF. CDR3 nucleotides: TGCGCCAGCAGCTTAGGACAGGGTCATAACTATGGCTACACCTTC.

V and J are TRBV7-3 and TRBJ2-3; no definite D call. The ends were cut back, 0 bases at V and 0 bases at J, with 7 bases in the middle. The CDR3 contains 15 residues. CDR1 is SGHTA, CDR2 FQGTGA, per germline. CDR3 protein: CASSLTGTSTDTQYF. In nucleotides, the CDR3 is TGTGCCAGCAGCTTAACCGGTACTAGCACAGATACGCAGTATTTT.

This chain uses TRBV4-1 with TRBJ2-1; the D gene is possibly TRBD1 (5 bases). This CDR3 spans 16 amino acids. The germline CDR1 and CDR2 sequences are MGHRA and YSYEKL. The V end lost 0 bases, the J end lost 3 bases, and 12 bases lay between the germline ends. This CDR3 reads CASSQDRQGFYNEQFF. The CDR3 DNA reads as TGCGCCAGCAGCCAAGATAGGCAGGGATTCTACAATGAGCAGTTCTTC.

The chain recombines TRBV6-5 with TRBJ2-3, with TRBD1 matching over 8 bases. Looked up from germline, CDR1 is MNHEY and CDR2 is SVGAGI. Trimming took 6 bases from V and 5 from J; bases not matched to a gene: 10. This CDR3 region has 15 residues. The CDR3 protein is CASRTPQGALDTQYF. DNA for the CDR3: TGTGCCAGCAGGACACCTCAGGGGGCTCTAGATACGCAGTATTTT.

The chain recombines TRBV28 with TRBJ1-2, with TRBD1 matching over 12 bases. Germline loops: CDR1 MDHEN, CDR2 SYDVKM. V gave up 5 bases and J gave up 8 bases; unmatched junction bases: 15. The CDR3 extends over 17 amino acids. Here the CDR3 DNA reads TGTGCCAGCAGTCCCGAGGGACAGGGGGCGTTACAGCGAGGCTACACCTTC. Translating gives CASSPEGQGALQRGYTF.